The clone carrying this T cell receptor beta chain showed up just a few times. What it recognizes is unknown. This record belongs to a study of post-analysis software for immune sequencing data. Unique-molecular-identifier-tagged TCR beta cDNA libraries were used. Out of roughly 0.95 to 10 million T cells, a few hundred thousand cDNA molecules were generated. Each CDR3 protein gets one entry after TCRdb re-called the PCR reads with MiXCR. The data hold around 250,000 distinct CDR3 sequences, with 30% to 45% observed a single time. Study-wide points: The study found significantly lower normalized Chao1 diversity in multiple sclerosis patients than in controls.

The sequenced material came from blood. The TCR sequence derives from a girl aged 10-17 years with multiple sclerosis.

The CDR3 loop is CSARVFSSVDEQYF. As DNA, the CDR3 is TGCAGTGCTAGAGTGTTTTCTTCGGTCGACGAGCAGTACTTC. The chain uses TRBV20-1 and TRBJ2-7; no definite D call. This CDR3 is built from 14 residues. Trimming shortened V by 1 base and J by 5 bases, and 15 bases separated the two germline ends. Germline CDR1 is DFQATT and CDR2 is SNEGSKA (reference sequence).